The 31 T cell receptor beta chains reported below all come from one sample, sequenced in a study of T-cell reconstitution after alpha-beta-depleted transplantation in children. This sample's TCRbeta library carried unique molecular identifier barcodes. Each CDR3 protein is one row after TCRdb ran MiXCR on the PCR reads. The profile covers around 180,000 distinct CDR3 sequences, with around 10% appearing a single time and approximately 13% taken by the ten largest. The sequenced sample was PBMCs, obtained before TCRalphabeta/CD19-depleted stem cell transplant. These receptors were taken from a boy aged 2 to 10 with acute myeloid leukemia, due to receive a stem cell transplant.

This clonotype was recorded at least ten times. The V call is TRBV20-1, the J call TRBJ2-3, with no clear D. Between the trimmed V and J ends, which lost 8 bases and 1 base, there was a span of 10 bases. Germline V gene sequence: CDR1 DFQATT, CDR2 SNEGSKA (reference sequence). This CDR3 spans 12 amino acids. The CDR3 is CSWVRGTDTQYF. The CDR3, as DNA: TGCAGTTGGGTTAGGGGCACAGATACGCAGTATTTT.

This clonotype was seen repeatedly, ten times or more. This rearrangement joins TRBV9 to TRBJ1-1; a possible D gene is TRBD1 (5 bases). Germline V gene sequence: CDR1 SGDLS, CDR2 YYNGEE. Trimming cost V 0 bases and J 5 bases, with 14 bases left between them. The CDR3 runs to 15 residues. The CDR3 DNA reads as TGTGCCAGCAGCGTAGTTTTAAGAGGGGAGACTGAAGCTTTCTTT. Protein sequence: CASSVVLRGETEAFF. The variable domain in full, completed from reference TRBV9 and TRBJ1-1, reads DSGVTQTPKHLITATGQRVTLRCSPRSGDLSVYWYQQSLDQGLQFLIQYYNGEERAKGNILERFSAQQFPDLHSELNLSSLELGDSALYFCASSVVLRGETEAFFGQGTRLTVV.

The chain links TRBV5-1 to TRBJ2-3, with D perhaps assigned TRBD1 or TRBD2 (5 bases each). This CDR3 spans 16 amino acids. Trimming took 8 bases from V and 6 from J, leaving 25 bases between them. Per the germline V gene, CDR1 is SGHRS and CDR2 is YFSETQ. CDR3 loop: CASPDTIGTREDTQYF. In DNA form, the CDR3 reads TGCGCCAGTCCCGACACAATAGGTACCAGGGAGGATACGCAGTATTTT. The whole variable domain, filled in from reference TRBV5-1 and TRBJ2-3, reads KAGVTQTPRYLIKTRGQQVTLSCSPISGHRSVSWYQQTPGQGLQFLFEYFSETQRNKGNFPGRFSGRQFSNSRSEMNVSTLELGDSALYLCASPDTIGTREDTQYFGPGTRLTVL.

The table lists this clonotype with many counts. V usage is TRBV6-1 and J usage is TRBJ1-5, with D possibly being TRBD1 (6 bases). V was shortened by 4 bases and J by 7 bases, with 20 bases between the two germline ends. CDR1 MNHNS and CDR2 SASEGT come from the germline V gene. The CDR3 is 16 residues long. CDR3 residues: CASSVYGEQGVQPQHF. In nucleotides, the CDR3 is TGTGCCAGCAGTGTGTATGGCGAACAGGGAGTCCAGCCCCAGCATTTT.

Ten or more counts support this clonotype. The chain recombines TRBV20-1 with TRBJ1-5; 7 nucleotides match TRBD1. After removal of 7 bases from V and 1 base from J, the junction contained 7 bases not matched to a gene. Germline loops: CDR1 DFQATT, CDR2 SNEGSKA (reference sequence). There are 14 residues in the CDR3. CDR3 amino acids: CSGQGPESNQPQHF. The CDR3 DNA is TGCAGTGGACAGGGTCCCGAAAGCAATCAGCCCCAGCATTTT.

This clonotype was counted ten times or more. The chain joins TRBV20-1 to TRBJ1-1; no definite D call. This CDR3 has 16 residues. The germline V gene encodes CDR1 DFQATT and CDR2 SNEGSKA (reference sequence). The germline V and J ends were trimmed by 0 bases and 0 bases, with 14 bases remaining between them. The CDR3 nucleotides read TGCAGTGCTAGAGAAAATGGAGAGAACATGAACACTGAAGCTTTCTTT. Its translation: CSARENGENMNTEAFF.

This clonotype was seen repeatedly, ten times or more. The genes are TRBV6-2 or TRBV6-3 and TRBJ2-7; 8 bases are shared with TRBD2. Germline-derived CDR1 and CDR2 are MNHEY and SVGEGT. The CDR3 loop spans 16 amino acids. The junction had 4 bases not matched to a gene; V was cut back by 0 bases and J by 0 bases. The CDR3: CASSYSAGGSSYEQYV. The CDR3 region has the DNA TGTGCCAGCAGTTACTCTGCGGGGGGCAGCTCCTACGAGCAGTACGTC.

This clonotype occurred many times. The rearrangement links TRBV7-8 to TRBJ2-1; 7 bases align to TRBD2. V shed 5 bases and J 0 bases; nucleotides not matched to a gene: 7. Germline V lookup: CDR1 SGHVS, CDR2 FQNEAQ. This CDR3 is built from 16 residues. The CDR3 coding sequence is TGTGCCAGCAGCCCTCCCGGGACTAACTCCTACAATGAGCAGTTCTTC. This translates into CASSPPGTNSYNEQFF.

This clonotype was recorded once. A much bigger clone sits one base away, suggesting this may be a read error. The chain has TRBV4-2 and TRBJ2-2; D is possibly TRBD2 (5 bases). CDR3 length: 15 residues. Germline V CDR1 and CDR2: LGHNA, YNFKEQ. The ends were cut back, 1 base at V and 4 bases at J, with 10 bases in the middle. The CDR3 nucleotides read TGTGCCAGCAGCCAAGTTGGGAGCGGCACCGGGGAGCTGTTTTTT. It specifies CASSQVGSGTGELFF.

The sample holds many counts of this clonotype. The rearrangement joins TRBV12-3 or TRBV12-4 to TRBJ1-4, with D possibly matching TRBD1 (5 bases). V was clipped by 5 bases and J by 0 bases, with 10 bases between them. This CDR3 region has 15 residues. CDR3 DNA: TGTGCCAGCAGTCCATACAGGACAACTAATGAAAAACTGTTTTTT. Translated: CASSPYRTTNEKLFF.

This clonotype was observed at least ten times. This chain joins TRBV27 and TRBJ2-4; the D is unclear. Germline CDR1 reads MNHEY; CDR2 reads SMNVEV (reference sequence). The V and J ends lost 5 bases and 8 bases respectively, with 13 bases between them. The CDR3 consists of 13 residues. CDR3 protein: CASSTTSWDIQYF. For the CDR3, the DNA is TGTGCCAGCAGTACCACATCTTGGGACATTCAGTACTTC.

This clonotype was recorded at least ten times. The CDR3 bases are TGTGCCAGCAGCTCCTCTAGCTATGCCAGCAATGAGCAGTTCTTC. It yields the protein CASSSSSYASNEQFF. The chain combines TRBV7-9 with TRBJ2-1; D might be TRBD2 (5 bases). The CDR3 is 15 residues long. Germline V gene data show CDR1 as SEHNR and CDR2 as FQNEAQ (reference sequence). With 4 bases removed from V and 6 bases from J, the gap between germline ends came to 16 bases. Full variable domain (missing parts from reference TRBV7-9 and TRBJ2-1): DTGVSQNPRHKITKRGQNVTFRCDPISEHNRLYWYRQTLGQGPEFLTYFQNEAQLEKSRLLSDRFSAERPKGSFSTLEIQRTEQGDSAMYLCASSSSSYASNEQFFGPGTRLTVL.

This clonotype was detected many times. The rearrangement joins TRBV28 to TRBJ2-7; no clear D gene. Germline V gene sequence: CDR1 MDHEN, CDR2 SYDVKM. This CDR3 comprises 13 residues. The V end was cut by 10 bases, the J end by 1 base, with 14 bases between. CDR3 loop: CATAGYRSYEQYF. The DNA for the CDR3 is TGTGCCACCGCCGGGTACCGTTCCTACGAGCAGTACTTC.

At least ten counts were recorded for this clonotype. The chain employs TRBV9 and TRBJ2-4, with TRBD1 as a possible D gene (6 bases). CDR1 is SGDLS, CDR2 YYNGEE, per germline. CDR3 length equals 20 residues. V was trimmed by 4 bases and J by 0 bases, leaving 26 bases between them. The CDR3 here is CASSPSQGWFGLLAKNIQYF. For the CDR3, the DNA is TGTGCCAGCAGCCCCTCACAGGGTTGGTTCGGGTTACTAGCCAAAAACATTCAGTACTTC. Full variable domain (remainder filled in from reference TRBV9 and TRBJ2-4): DSGVTQTPKHLITATGQRVTLRCSPRSGDLSVYWYQQSLDQGLQFLIQYYNGEERAKGNILERFSAQQFPDLHSELNLSSLELGDSALYFCASSPSQGWFGLLAKNIQYFGAGTRLSVL.

This clonotype has at least ten counts. Sequence at one end of the junction differs from germline and may be a read error. The CDR3 region has the DNA TGCAGTGCTATTCGGGGTTGGGCTAGCGGGAGAGTCACAGATACGCATTATTTT. Protein sequence: CSAIRGWASGRVTDTHYF. V is TRBV20-1 and J is TRBJ2-3, with 10 bases lining up with TRBD2. Germline assignment: CDR1 DFQATT and CDR2 SNEGSKA (reference sequence). The CDR3 loop spans 18 amino acids.

This clonotype showed up just a few times. V gene TRBV6-5 combines with J gene TRBJ1-5, with D unresolved. Germline V gives CDR1 MNHEY, CDR2 SVGAGI. The CDR3 has 12 residues. Trimming took 5 bases from V and 6 from J, leaving 8 bases between them. The DNA for the CDR3 is TGTGCCAGCAGTAGAAGAGGTCAGCCCCAGCATTTT. Residues: CASSRRGQPQHF.

This clonotype was counted ten times or more. DNA of the CDR3: TGTGCCAGCAGATTGGACCGCCGGGGCACCATATATTTT. Translating it yields CASRLDRRGTIYF. The chain has TRBV12-3 or TRBV12-4 and TRBJ1-3, with unresolved D. V lost 6 bases, J lost 9 bases, and 15 bases lay in between. The CDR3 loop spans 13 amino acids.

This clonotype was observed many times. The rearrangement uses TRBV5-1 and TRBJ2-1; 13 nucleotides match TRBD2. CDR3 length: 18 amino acids. Germline CDR1 reads SGHRS; CDR2 reads YFSETQ. V dropped 4 bases and J dropped 5; count of bases not matched to a gene: 12. The DNA of the CDR3 is TGCGCCAGCAGCAAGGGACTAGCGGGACGAATAGAAAACAATGAGCAGTTCTTC. This sequence encodes CASSKGLAGRIENNEQFF.

This clonotype was counted ten times or more. V and J are TRBV27 and TRBJ2-3, with D possibly being TRBD2 (5 bases). CDR1 is MNHEY and CDR2 is SMNVEV in the germline V gene (reference sequence). The CDR3 extends over 14 amino acids. V was trimmed by 3 bases and J by 7 bases, leaving 14 bases between them. The CDR3 sequence is CASSLGGSTNTQYF. The CDR3 DNA follows: TGTGCCAGCAGTTTGGGTGGGAGTACGAATACGCAGTATTTT.

This clonotype was seen repeatedly, ten times or more. V usage is TRBV24-1 and J usage is TRBJ2-3, with D perhaps matching TRBD1 (6 bases). V was trimmed by 4 bases and J by 4 bases, leaving 20 bases between them. The CDR3 contains 17 residues. Germline CDR1 is KGHDR and CDR2 is SFDVKD. The CDR3 coding sequence is TGTGCCACCAGTGACCAGGGGAGCGGCCTAGGGGCAGATACGCAGTATTTT. This encodes CATSDQGSGLGADTQYF.

This clonotype occurred many times. CDR3 DNA: TGTGCCAGTTCAGTCGGACGGGATGGCTACACCTTC. As protein: CASSVGRDGYTF. V gene TRBV7-8 combines with J gene TRBJ1-2; D not resolved. The CDR3 covers 12 residues. Germline lookup yields CDR1 SGHVS and CDR2 FQNEAQ. The germline V and J ends were trimmed by 9 bases and 6 bases, with 14 bases remaining between them.

This clonotype appeared many times. The V call is TRBV11-1, the J call TRBJ2-6; maybe TRBD1 (5 bases). Per the germline V gene, CDR1 is SGHAT and CDR2 is FQDESV (reference sequence). V shed 2 bases and J shed 0 bases, with 23 bases lying between them. There are 21 residues in the CDR3. CDR3 protein: CASSLIDPGPVPYSGANVLTF. The CDR3 nucleotides are TGTGCCAGCAGCTTAATCGATCCAGGGCCAGTCCCCTACTCTGGGGCCAACGTCCTGACTTTC.

This clonotype came up many times. The chain employs TRBV12-3 or TRBV12-4 and TRBJ1-5; D is undetermined. The length of the CDR3 is 13 residues. V was pared by 4 bases and J by 6 bases, with 10 bases between. The CDR3 spells CASSSALGQPQHF. The CDR3, as DNA: TGTGCCAGCAGTTCGGCCTTGGGTCAGCCCCAGCATTTT.

This clonotype was observed many times. This rearrangement joins TRBV4-1 to TRBJ2-7; maybe TRBD1 (6 bases). V lost 2 bases, J lost 1 base, and 15 bases lay in between. Germline V gene data show CDR1 as MGHRA and CDR2 as YSYEKL. The CDR3 contains 16 residues. In DNA, the CDR3 is TGCGCCAGCAGCCAAACCGCGTTACAGGGATCCTACGAGCAGTACTTC. It is translated as CASSQTALQGSYEQYF.

This clonotype occurred many times. J is TRBJ1-2 and V is TRBV28; perhaps TRBD1 as D (6 bases). Per germline, CDR1 MDHEN and CDR2 SYDVKM. This CDR3 spans 13 amino acids. Trimming took off 7 bases at V and 4 bases at J, with 13 bases between the two ends. CDR3 region: CASNRDTLYGYTF. The DNA of the CDR3 is TGTGCCAGCAACCGGGACACCCTCTATGGCTACACCTTC.

This clonotype showed up many times. This chain links TRBV6-1 with TRBJ1-6, with D perhaps matching TRBD1 (5 bases). CDR3 length: 13 residues. Trimming stripped 10 bases from V and 8 bases from J, with 15 bases between. CDR1 is MNHNS and CDR2 is SASEGT in the germline V gene. Written as DNA, the CDR3 is TGTGCCACCTACCGGGACGGATATTCACCCCTCCACTTT. Its protein is CATYRDGYSPLHF.

On this clonotype: One base away lies a much larger clone, so this may be a sequencing read error. The chain joins TRBV12-3 or TRBV12-4 to TRBJ2-2; no reliable D call. This CDR3 spans 12 amino acids. V was shortened by 3 bases and J by 5 bases, with 4 bases between the two germline ends. DNA of the CDR3: TGTGCCAGCAGTTTCGAAACCGGGGAGCTGTTTTTT. Translated: CASSFETGELFF.

In this sample, this clonotype turned up many times. This sequence joins TRBV11-2 and TRBJ1-2; no clear D. The CDR3 contains 14 residues. Per the germline V gene, CDR1 is SGHAT and CDR2 is FQNNGV. Between the trimmed V and J ends, which lost 0 bases and 5 bases, there was a span of 10 bases. The CDR3 bases are TGTGCCAGCAGCTTAGAGGGCAGGATATATGGCTACACCTTC. This translates into CASSLEGRIYGYTF.

This clonotype has a count of ten or more. CDR3: CASRGPGHEYQPQHF. The CDR3 bases are TGTGCCAGCAGAGGACCGGGACATGAGTATCAGCCCCAGCATTTT. This chain links TRBV28 with TRBJ1-5; possibly TRBD1 for D (6 bases). V shed 6 bases and J shed 5 bases, with 17 bases lying between them. The CDR3 consists of 15 residues. Germline V gene data show CDR1 as MDHEN and CDR2 as SYDVKM.

This clonotype was detected many times. V gene TRBV4-1 combines with J gene TRBJ2-1; 9 bases map to TRBD1. This CDR3 has 16 residues. Germline V CDR1 and CDR2: MGHRA, YSYEKL. The ends lost 3 bases at V and 9 bases at J; junction bases unmatched: 12. CDR3 bases: TGCGCCAGCAGCCATTGGGTTAGGACAGGGGAAGGTGAGCAGTTCTTC. Translating it yields CASSHWVRTGEGEQFF.

This clonotype has at least ten counts. The gene calls are TRBV3-1 and TRBJ2-1; D call uncertain. Germline assignment: CDR1 LGHDT and CDR2 YNNKEL (reference sequence). The CDR3 consists of 15 residues. Trimming left V 1 base short and J 1 base short, with 8 bases between. The CDR3 DNA reads as TGTGCCAGCAGCCAAGGATCTCTGTCCTACAATGAGCAGTTCTTC. This translates into CASSQGSLSYNEQFF.